This TCR beta chain emerged from a study of blood T cell repertoires in COVID-19. TCRdb keeps only in-frame clones here, not all; method: immunoSEQ multiplex PCR. The sample shows a few hundred thousand clones, approximately 86% of them seen only once. Individuals aged roughly 18 to 95 years were recruited from 24 US areas. Assignment of participants to cohorts was predicated upon participant-reported clinical history. The CDR3 has 11 amino acids. Per germline, CDR1 SEHNR and CDR2 FQNEAQ (reference sequence). Trimming cost V 5 bases and J 5 bases, with 6 bases left between them. The TCR was taken from a man aged 18 to 30 with acute COVID-19. The chain carries TRBV7-9 and TRBJ2-5; D gene uncertain. The sequencing sample was made of PBMCs or T cells enriched from blood (not recorded which). In DNA, the CDR3 is TGTGCCAGCAGCCCCCGGGAGACCCAGTACTTC. This sequence encodes CASSPRETQYF.